These 9 T cell receptor beta chains originate from one sample sequenced in a study of T cell changes during pregnancy in multiple sclerosis. Only in-frame clones appear in the TCRdb table, and some are missing; sequencing was by immunoSEQ multiplex PCR. The sample shows about 93,000 clones, approximately 92% of them seen only once. The sample here was peripheral blood, taken after pregnancy. The receptors were sampled from a female donor with multiple sclerosis, enrolled in a pregnancy study.

The V gene is TRBV6-1, the J gene TRBJ1-5; D remains ambiguous. CDR3 length: 14 residues. V lost 4 bases and J 3 bases, leaving 10 bases between the germline ends. Germline V lookup: CDR1 MNHNS, CDR2 SASEGT. The chain's CDR3 is CASSVEGDNQPQHF. The DNA for the CDR3 is TGTGCCAGCAGTGTTGAGGGAGACAATCAGCCCCAGCATTTT.

There are a few counts of this clone. The V and J genes are TRBV30 and TRBJ1-1; the match to TRBD1 covers 9 bases. Germline lookup yields CDR1 GTSNPN and CDR2 SVGIG (reference sequence). The CDR3 is 13 residues long. J was trimmed by 11 bases and V by 0 bases; bases with no gene match: 7. The CDR3 DNA reads TGTGCCTGGAGTGTAACGGGACAGGGAATGGCTTTCTTT. This codes for CAWSVTGQGMAFF. The variable domain in full, with the rest retrieved from reference TRBV30 and TRBJ1-1, is SQTIHQWPATLVQPVGSPLSLECTVEGTSNPNLYWYRQAAGRGLQLLFYSVGIGQISSEVPQNLSASRPQDRQFILSSKKLLLSDSGFYLCAWSVTGQGMAFFGQGTRLTVV.

The V call is TRBV10-3, the J call TRBJ1-2; 10 bases line up with TRBD1. The CDR3 is 15 amino acids. Germline CDR1 is ENHRY and CDR2 is SYGVKD. Trimming at V came to 8 bases and at J to 7 bases, leaving 13 bases not matched to a gene. The CDR3 loop reads CAIGQGGKVVGGYTF. The CDR3 DNA reads TGTGCCATCGGACAGGGGGGTAAGGTGGTTGGTGGCTACACCTTC.

The rearrangement uses TRBV6-6 and TRBJ2-7, with D possibly matching TRBD2 (6 bases). Germline V gene sequence: CDR1 MNHNY, CDR2 SVGAGI (reference sequence). V was cut by 2 bases and J by 4 bases, with 18 bases left in between. This CDR3 spans 16 amino acids. The CDR3 region has the DNA TGTGCCAGCAGTTACAACGCCCCACCCGCGGGATACGAGCAGTACTTC. Translation gives CASSYNAPPAGYEQYF.

V and J are TRBV6-5 and TRBJ1-2, with a tentative D call TRBD1 (5 bases). The V gene's germline CDR1 is MNHEY and CDR2 SVGAGI. The V end lost 4 bases, the J end lost 4 bases, and 10 bases lay between the germline ends. There are 13 residues in the CDR3. The CDR3 sequence is CASSSDRFYGYTF. The CDR3 bases are TGTGCCAGCAGTTCTGACAGATTCTATGGCTACACCTTC.

The chain joins TRBV7-3 to TRBJ2-7, with D hard to call. CDR1 SGHTA and CDR2 FQGTGA come from the germline V gene. V was clipped by 2 bases and J by 4 bases, with 3 bases between them. The CDR3 is 11 amino acids. The CDR3 DNA reads TGTGCCAGCAGCTTACTTTACGAGCAGTACTTC. This encodes CASSLLYEQYF.

The genes are TRBV5-6 and TRBJ2-7; 14 bases agree with TRBD2. With V trimmed by 3 bases and J by 3 bases, 5 bases remained unmatched. Germline values: CDR1 SGHDT, CDR2 YYEEEE. The CDR3 loop spans 16 amino acids. Here the CDR3 reads CASSSWTSGGFYEQYF. In DNA form, the CDR3 reads TGTGCCAGCAGCTCCTGGACTAGCGGGGGGTTCTACGAGCAGTACTTC. Looking up the rest from reference TRBV5-6 and TRBJ2-7 gives the full variable domain: DAGVTQSPTHLIKTRGQQVTLRCSPKSGHDTVSWYQQALGQGPQFIFQYYEEEERQRGNFPDRFSGHQFPNYSSELNVNALLLGDSALYLCASSSWTSGGFYEQYFGPGTRLTVT.

V is TRBV11-2 and J is TRBJ1-2; weak D call: TRBD1 (6 bases). Germline CDR1 reads SGHAT; CDR2 reads FQNNGV. This CDR3 has 17 residues. V was trimmed by 5 bases and J by 6 bases, leaving 25 bases between them. CDR3 sequence: CASSPGVGSVDTNGYTF. CDR3 DNA: TGTGCCAGCAGCCCAGGGGTAGGCTCGGTCGACACCAATGGCTACACCTTC.

V gene TRBV7-8 combines with J gene TRBJ2-3, with D maybe TRBD2 (5 bases). With 3 bases removed from V and 4 bases from J, the gap between germline ends came to 14 bases. The CDR3 sequence is 15 residues long. Germline V gives CDR1 SGHVS, CDR2 FQNEAQ. Written as DNA, the CDR3 is TGTGCCAGCAGCTTTCGGCTAGCTAGGGCAGATACGCAGTATTTT. It translates to CASSFRLARADTQYF.